The 20 T cell receptor beta chains presented below share a single source sample, sequenced in a study of lymphopenia after photon versus proton radiotherapy. Clones were sequenced by immunoSEQ multiplex PCR, and TCRdb holds only the in-frame ones, with some missing. The sample consists of 35,000 to 45,000 clones, roughly four fifths of them appearing once. Source: peripheral blood, taken from a patient treated with proton-based radiotherapy. These receptors came from a woman in her 70s with pancreatic cancer.

The chain couples TRBV7-9 to TRBJ2-3; a weak D match, TRBD1 (6 bases). Germline assignment: CDR1 SEHNR and CDR2 FQNEAQ (reference sequence). V lost 11 bases and J lost 9, with 12 bases in between. The CDR3 runs 10 residues. The CDR3 spells CAAGVGTQYF. The CDR3 coding sequence is TGTGCCGCAGGGGTGGGGACGCAGTATTTT.

As for this clone: A junction boundary mismatches the germline segment, possibly from a read error. V and J are TRBV29-1 and TRBJ2-3; TRBD2 matches 9 bases. Germline CDR1 reads SQVTM; CDR2 reads ANQGSEA. The CDR3 totals 15 residues. This CDR3 reads CSGERSGGSTDTQYF. The CDR3 DNA reads TGCAGCGGTGAACGTAGCGGGGGAAGCACAGATACGCAGTATTTT.

This chain uses TRBV28 with TRBJ2-3, with a tentative D call TRBD1 (6 bases). CDR3 length equals 15 residues. Germline V CDR1 and CDR2: MDHEN, SYDVKM. The V end lost 5 bases, the J end lost 7 bases, and 19 bases lay between the germline ends. CDR3 in amino acids: CASSPLRTVSNTQYF. In DNA form, the CDR3 reads TGTGCCAGCAGTCCTTTACGGACAGTGTCAAATACGCAGTATTTT.

The V gene is TRBV4-3, the J gene TRBJ2-2; D is tentatively TRBD1 or TRBD2 (6 bases each). Looked up from germline, CDR1 is LGHNA and CDR2 is YSLEER. This CDR3 has 17 amino acids. The V end lost 1 base, the J end lost 4 bases, and 16 bases lay between the germline ends. DNA of the CDR3: TGCGCCAGCAGCCAAGTCCCGGGGGCGAGCGGCACCGGGGAGCTGTTTTTT. Residues: CASSQVPGASGTGELFF.

The chain combines TRBV7-2 with TRBJ1-3; D is uncertain. From germline, CDR1 is SGHTA and CDR2 FQGNSA. Trimming left V 4 bases short and J 0 bases short, with 10 bases between. The CDR3 length is 15 residues. This CDR3 reads CASSWDGSSGNTIYF. The CDR3 bases are TGTGCCAGCAGCTGGGATGGGAGCTCTGGAAACACCATATATTTT.

The chain recombines TRBV19 with TRBJ1-2; TRBD1 matches 8 bases. Germline CDR1 and CDR2: LNHDA and SQIVND (reference sequence). The CDR3 has 16 residues. V lost 5 bases, J lost 3 bases, and 11 bases stayed unmatched. CDR3 in amino acids: CASSYNGQGEYYGYTF. The DNA for the CDR3 is TGTGCCAGTAGTTACAACGGACAGGGAGAATACTATGGCTACACCTTC.

The chain combines TRBV6-5 with TRBJ2-7, with TRBD2 identical over 8 bases. Germline V lookup: CDR1 MNHEY, CDR2 SVGAGI. J lost 5 bases, V lost 6 bases, and 9 bases had no gene match. The CDR3 totals 14 residues. CDR3 loop: CASRILGLANEQYF. The CDR3 coding sequence is TGTGCCAGCAGAATTTTAGGACTAGCTAACGAGCAGTACTTC.

The chain links TRBV20-1 to TRBJ1-4; the D is unclear. Germline V gene lookup returns CDR1 DFQATT and CDR2 SNEGSKA (reference sequence). This CDR3 is 11 amino acids long. V lost 0 bases, J lost 7 bases, and 3 bases lay in between. The CDR3 nucleotides read TGCAGTGCTAGAGATCCTGAAAAACTGTTTTTT. Protein product: CSARDPEKLFF.

The rearrangement uses TRBV28 and TRBJ1-1; D unresolved. V was trimmed by 3 bases and J by 3 bases, leaving 20 bases between them. Germline CDR1 reads MDHEN; CDR2 reads SYDVKM. The CDR3 runs to 17 residues. The CDR3 DNA is TGTGCCAGCAGTTTGTTGATTCGGCCGGGTACCCACACTGAAGCTTTCTTT. Residues: CASSLLIRPGTHTEAFF.

This chain links TRBV15 with TRBJ1-2; D unresolved. The CDR3 totals 15 residues. Trimming pared 8 bases from V and 2 bases from J, leaving 18 bases between. CDR1 and CDR2 (germline): LNHNV, YYDKDF (reference sequence). CDR3 residues: CATEVGGTQNYGYTF. In DNA form, the CDR3 reads TGTGCCACCGAGGTCGGCGGCACCCAAAACTATGGCTACACCTTC.

The sample holds one count of this clone. The chain carries TRBV9 and TRBJ1-3; 9 nucleotides agree with TRBD1. Germline CDR1 reads SGDLS; CDR2 reads YYNGEE. Losses at the gene ends were 4 bases for V and 1 base for J; bases not matched to a gene: 9. This CDR3 has 17 residues. CDR3 in DNA: TGTGCCAGCAGCATTCGAGACAGGGGGATTTCTGGAAACACCATATATTTT. Amino acids: CASSIRDRGISGNTIYF.

About this clone itself: A junction boundary mismatches the germline segment, possibly from a read error. At the DNA level, this CDR3 is encoded by other sequences in the same sample as well. The chain uses TRBV7-9 and TRBJ2-2, with 8 bases aligning to TRBD2. CDR3 length: 16 residues. Per the germline V gene, CDR1 is SEHNR and CDR2 is FQNEAQ (reference sequence). As DNA, the CDR3 is TGTGCCAGTAGCTCACAGAGCGGGGGTAACACCGGTGAGCTGTTTTTT. This encodes CASSSQSGGNTGELFF.

This clone appeared a single time. J is TRBJ2-5 and V is TRBV11-2; 9 bases fit TRBD2. In germline, CDR1 is SGHAT, CDR2 FQNNGV. J lost 3 bases, V lost 1 base, and 15 bases had no gene match. The CDR3 is made up of 19 amino acids. The CDR3: CASSLGASGGISREETQYF. The CDR3 DNA follows: TGTGCCAGCAGCTTAGGAGCCAGCGGGGGGATCTCGAGGGAAGAGACCCAGTACTTC.

The chain carries TRBV27 and TRBJ2-7; 13 nucleotides match TRBD2. Germline values: CDR1 MNHEY, CDR2 SMNVEV (reference sequence). The CDR3 totals 13 residues. Germline trimming cut 6 bases from V and 4 bases from J; bases unmatched to any gene: 0. CDR3: CASRLAGGYEQYF. DNA for the CDR3: TGTGCCAGCAGACTAGCGGGAGGGTACGAGCAGTACTTC.

The chain couples TRBV2 to TRBJ1-1; 8 positions agree with TRBD1. The CDR3 consists of 17 residues. Trimming cost V 3 bases and J 0 bases; bases outside gene matches: 9. Germline V gene sequence: CDR1 SNHLY, CDR2 FYNNEI. As DNA, the CDR3 is TGTGCCAGCAGTGACCCCACAGGGGGGGCCTTGAACACTGAAGCTTTCTTT. Its translation: CASSDPTGGALNTEAFF.

This clone was detected only once. The rearrangement joins TRBV5-1 to TRBJ2-7; 9 nucleotides align to TRBD2. Germline V gene data show CDR1 as SGHRS and CDR2 as YFSETQ. The CDR3 extends over 13 amino acids. The V segment lost 6 bases and the J segment 3 bases; nucleotides outside the gene matches: 4. The CDR3 is CASTAGGNYEQYF. The CDR3 nucleotides read TGCGCCAGCACGGCGGGAGGGAACTACGAGCAGTACTTC. The full variable domain, with the rest looked up from reference TRBV5-1 and TRBJ2-7, is KAGVTQTPRYLIKTRGQQVTLSCSPISGHRSVSWYQQTPGQGLQFLFEYFSETQRNKGNFPGRFSGRQFSNSRSEMNVSTLELGDSALYLCASTAGGNYEQYFGPGTRLTVT.

The rearrangement uses TRBV29-1 and TRBJ2-1; D uncertain. V was trimmed by 6 bases and J by 0 bases, leaving 15 bases between them. Germline CDR1 and CDR2: SQVTM and ANQGSEA. The CDR3 consists of 15 residues. The CDR3 DNA reads TGCAGCGTGGAAAAAGGAACTTCCTCCTACAATGAGCAGTTCTTC. It specifies CSVEKGTSSYNEQFF.

The chain employs TRBV11-3 and TRBJ2-1; D not resolved. The CDR3 length is 12 residues. Per the germline V gene, CDR1 is SGHNT and CDR2 is YENEEA. V was pared by 5 bases and J by 7 bases, with 9 bases between. CDR3 loop: CASSRERNEQFF. CDR3 sequence (DNA): TGTGCCAGCAGCCGCGAGAGGAATGAGCAGTTCTTC. The full variable domain, rest sourced from reference TRBV11-3 and TRBJ2-1, is EAGVVQSPRYKIIEKKQPVAFWCNPISGHNTLYWYLQNLGQGPELLIRYENEEAVDDSQLPKDRFSAERLKGVDSTLKIQPAELGDSAVYLCASSRERNEQFFGPGTRLTVL.

This chain joins TRBV25-1 and TRBJ2-3; perhaps TRBD2 as D (6 bases). The CDR3 extends over 14 amino acids. Germline V gene lookup returns CDR1 MGHDK and CDR2 SYGVNS. V lost 6 bases to trimming and J lost 2 bases, with 12 bases between them. The CDR3 loop is CASSPAGSTDTQYF. DNA for the CDR3: TGTGCCAGCAGCCCGGCGGGGTCCACAGATACGCAGTATTTT.

The chain is built from TRBV19 and TRBJ1-5; 9 bases are a match to TRBD1. V gave up 0 bases and J gave up 1 base; unmatched junction bases: 7. The CDR3 is 18 residues long. Germline V CDR1 and CDR2: LNHDA, SQIVND (reference sequence). CDR3 region: CASSIDSGTGTSNQPQHF. CDR3 nucleotide sequence: TGTGCCAGTAGTATAGATTCCGGGACAGGGACGAGCAATCAGCCCCAGCATTTT.